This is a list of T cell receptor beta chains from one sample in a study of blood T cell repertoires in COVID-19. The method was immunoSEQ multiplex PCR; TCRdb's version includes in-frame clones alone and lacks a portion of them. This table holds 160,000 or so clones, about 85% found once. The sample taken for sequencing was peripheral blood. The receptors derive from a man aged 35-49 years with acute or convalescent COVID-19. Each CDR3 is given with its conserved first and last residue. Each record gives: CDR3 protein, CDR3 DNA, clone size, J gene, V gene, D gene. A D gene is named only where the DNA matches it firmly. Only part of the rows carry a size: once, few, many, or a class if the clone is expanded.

CDR3: CASSWTGMSYGYTF
DNA: TGCGCCAGCAGCTGGACAGGGATGTCCTATGGCTACACCTTC
size: few
J: TRBJ1-2
V: TRBV5-1
D: TRBD1

CDR3: CASSVRQGPHEQYF
DNA: TGTGCCAGCAGCGTAAGACAGGGTCCCCACGAGCAGTACTTC
size: .
J: TRBJ2-7
V: TRBV9
D: TRBD1

CDR3: CASSEDRELNTEAFF
DNA: TGTGCCAGCAGTGAGGACAGGGAGTTGAACACTGAAGCTTTCTTT
size: .
J: TRBJ1-1
V: TRBV2
D: TRBD1

CDR3: CASSVQAYEQYF
DNA: TGTGCCAGCAGTGTACAGGCCTACGAGCAGTACTTC
size: .
J: TRBJ2-7
V: TRBV28
D: .

CDR3: CASSFLLGQGYSGANVLTF
DNA: TGTGCCAGCAGCTTCCTACTTGGTCAGGGGTACTCTGGGGCCAACGTCCTGACTTTC
size: .
J: TRBJ2-6
V: TRBV5-4
D: .

CDR3: CASSETGYYGYTF
DNA: TGTGCCAGCAGTGAAACAGGCTACTATGGCTACACCTTC
size: .
J: TRBJ1-2
V: TRBV6-4
D: .

CDR3: CASSPSNQETQYF
DNA: TGTGCCAGCTCACCATCCAACCAAGAGACCCAGTACTTC
size: .
J: TRBJ2-5
V: TRBV18
D: .

CDR3: CASSLAGANTGELFF
DNA: TGTGCCAGCAGTCTAGCGGGGGCCAACACCGGGGAGCTGTTTTTT
size: .
J: TRBJ2-2
V: TRBV6-5
D: TRBD2

CDR3: CASSGDRGTGANVLTF
DNA: TGTGCCAGCAGTGGGGACAGGGGAACCGGGGCCAACGTCCTGACTTTC
size: .
J: TRBJ2-6
V: TRBV2
D: TRBD1

CDR3: CASSRGGGIQETQYF
DNA: TGCGCCAGCAGCCGGGGAGGGGGGATCCAAGAGACCCAGTACTTC
size: .
J: TRBJ2-5
V: TRBV4-1
D: .

CDR3: CSAIYRGTAFF
DNA: TGCAGTGCCATATACAGGGGAACGGCTTTCTTT
size: .
J: TRBJ1-1
V: TRBV20-1
D: TRBD1

CDR3: CASSSQGSATEAFF
DNA: TGTGCCAGCAGCTCACAGGGTAGTGCCACTGAAGCTTTCTTT
size: .
J: TRBJ1-1
V: TRBV7-9
D: .

CDR3: CASSPSGGAGYTGELFF
DNA: TGTGCCAGTAGTCCTAGCGGGGGGGCCGGGTACACCGGGGAGCTGTTTTTT
size: .
J: TRBJ2-2
V: TRBV19
D: TRBD2

CDR3: CASSPGRTGPLTEAFF
DNA: TGTGCCAGCAGCCCTGGGAGGACAGGGCCGCTGACTGAAGCTTTCTTT
size: .
J: TRBJ1-1
V: TRBV11-3
D: TRBD1

CDR3: CASSEDPGRGLQNEQFF
DNA: TGTGCCAGCAGCGAAGACCCGGGCCGGGGACTCCAAAATGAGCAGTTCTTC
size: .
J: TRBJ2-1
V: TRBV7-8
D: .

CDR3: CASSPMDRGNTEAFF
DNA: TGTGCCAGCAGCCCCATGGACAGGGGTAACACTGAAGCTTTCTTT
size: .
J: TRBJ1-1
V: TRBV3-1/TRBV3-2
D: TRBD1

CDR3: CASGLIGEAQYF
DNA: TGTGCCAGCGGGTTAATAGGGGAGGCGCAGTATTTT
size: .
J: TRBJ2-3
V: TRBV2
D: .

CDR3: CASSQGDRGIGAFF
DNA: TGCGCCAGCAGCCAAGGGGACAGGGGGATCGGAGCTTTCTTT
size: .
J: TRBJ1-1
V: TRBV4-3
D: TRBD1

CDR3: CASSLTGNRDGEQFF
DNA: TGTGCCAGCTCATTAACCGGCAACAGGGATGGAGAGCAGTTCTTC
size: few
J: TRBJ2-1
V: TRBV18
D: .

CDR3: CASSQGVMIGGISGNTIYF
DNA: TGTGCCAGCAGCCAAGGGGTAATGATAGGGGGCATCTCTGGAAACACCATATATTTT
size: .
J: TRBJ1-3
V: TRBV3-1/TRBV3-2
D: TRBD1

CDR3: CASSEGLLAGGGIGKQFF
DNA: TGTGCCAGCAGTGAAGGGTTACTAGCGGGGGGAGGTATTGGTAAGCAGTTCTTC
size: .
J: TRBJ2-1
V: TRBV6-1
D: TRBD2

CDR3: CASSSSSGSSSYNEQFF
DNA: TGCGCCAGCAGCTCTTCGAGCGGGTCTAGCTCCTACAATGAGCAGTTCTTC
size: .
J: TRBJ2-1
V: TRBV5-1
D: .

CDR3: CASSIRQNSGNTIYF
DNA: TGTGCCAGTAGTATACGCCAGAACTCTGGAAACACCATATATTTT
size: .
J: TRBJ1-3
V: TRBV19
D: .

CDR3: CASSVDQGAHGYTF
DNA: TGTGCCAGCAGCGTAGACCAGGGGGCGCATGGCTACACCTTC
size: .
J: TRBJ1-2
V: TRBV9
D: TRBD1

CDR3: CASSVRRGANTGELFF
DNA: TGTGCCAGCAGCGTACGTCGGGGGGCGAACACCGGGGAGCTGTTTTTT
size: .
J: TRBJ2-2
V: TRBV9
D: TRBD2

CDR3: CASSSRSGGFSPLHF
DNA: TGCGCCAGCAGCTCGCGTTCAGGGGGCTTTTCACCCCTCCACTTT
size: once
J: TRBJ1-6
V: TRBV5-1
D: TRBD1

CDR3: CASSLWATGNQPQHF
DNA: TGTGCCAGCAGTTTATGGGCAACAGGGAATCAGCCCCAGCATTTT
size: .
J: TRBJ1-5
V: TRBV27
D: .

CDR3: CASSPTSGGSTSTDTQYF
DNA: TGTGCCAGTAGTCCGACTAGCGGGGGCTCGACTAGCACAGATACGCAGTATTTT
size: .
J: TRBJ2-3
V: TRBV19
D: TRBD2

CDR3: CASSDGLGGYTF
DNA: TGTGCCAGCAGTGACGGACTAGGCGGCTACACCTTC
size: .
J: TRBJ1-2
V: TRBV7-9
D: .

CDR3: CAGKRTSGGSDTQYF
DNA: TGTGCCGGGAAAAGGACTAGCGGGGGTTCAGATACGCAGTATTTT
size: once
J: TRBJ2-3
V: TRBV2
D: TRBD2

CDR3: CASSLSNSGNQGYTF
DNA: TGCGCCAGCAGCTTGTCGAATTCAGGGAATCAGGGCTACACCTTC
size: .
J: TRBJ1-2
V: TRBV5-1
D: .

CDR3: CAATRQENQPQHF
DNA: TGTGCCGCCACCAGGCAGGAAAATCAGCCCCAGCATTTT
size: .
J: TRBJ1-5
V: TRBV10-3
D: .

CDR3: CASSLDRGQSDSPLHF
DNA: TGTGCCAGCAGCTTGGACCGTGGACAGTCAGATTCACCCCTCCACTTT
size: .
J: TRBJ1-6
V: TRBV5-6
D: .

CDR3: CASKNPPDRNTEAFF
DNA: TGTGCCAGTAAAAACCCCCCGGACAGGAACACTGAAGCTTTCTTT
size: .
J: TRBJ1-1
V: TRBV19
D: .

CDR3: CASSLSGGTEAFF
DNA: TGTGCCAGCAGTTTGTCAGGGGGAACTGAAGCTTTCTTT
size: .
J: TRBJ1-1
V: TRBV27
D: TRBD1

CDR3: CASSLRGDPSYEQYF
DNA: TGCGCCAGCAGCTTGCGGGGAGACCCCTCCTACGAGCAGTACTTC
size: .
J: TRBJ2-7
V: TRBV5-1
D: .

CDR3: CASSLTTATYEQYF
DNA: TGCGCCAGCAGCTTGACGACAGCTACCTACGAGCAGTACTTC
size: .
J: TRBJ2-7
V: TRBV5-1
D: .

CDR3: CASSPNPGEGYEQYF
DNA: TGTGCCAGCAGTCCGAACCCAGGGGAGGGCTACGAGCAGTACTTC
size: .
J: TRBJ2-7
V: TRBV25-1
D: .

CDR3: CASTRGTNTEAFF
DNA: TGTGCCAGCACCCGGGGAACGAACACTGAAGCTTTCTTT
size: .
J: TRBJ1-1
V: TRBV13
D: .

CDR3: CASSLYGYTF
DNA: TGTGCCAGCAGTCTCTATGGCTACACCTTC
size: .
J: TRBJ1-2
V: TRBV2
D: .

CDR3: CASSSDRDLYGYTF
DNA: TGTGCCAGCAGCTCAGACAGAGATCTATATGGCTACACCTTC
size: .
J: TRBJ1-2
V: TRBV7-9
D: .

CDR3: CASSYRGVTSTDTQYF
DNA: TGTGCCAGCAGTTACCGCGGGGTAACTAGCACAGATACGCAGTATTTT
size: .
J: TRBJ2-3
V: TRBV6-2/TRBV6-3
D: .

CDR3: CASSRRPDRASTTDTQYF
DNA: TGTGCCAGCAGCCGGCGTCCGGACAGGGCCTCGACCACAGATACGCAGTATTTT
size: .
J: TRBJ2-3
V: TRBV27
D: TRBD1

CDR3: CASSVAGGGSPGANVLTF
DNA: TGTGCCAGCAGCGTAGCTGGGGGGGGCTCACCTGGGGCCAACGTCCTGACTTTC
size: .
J: TRBJ2-6
V: TRBV9
D: .

CDR3: CAFLAGGMKNEQFF
DNA: TGTGCTTTCCTAGCGGGGGGGATGAAAAATGAGCAGTTCTTC
size: .
J: TRBJ2-1
V: TRBV27
D: TRBD2

CDR3: CASSVQGSRSYTF
DNA: TGTGCCAGTAGTGTACAGGGTAGTAGGAGCTACACCTTC
size: .
J: TRBJ1-2
V: TRBV19
D: .

CDR3: CASRGTSGGGYEQYF
DNA: TGTGCCAGCAGGGGGACTAGCGGGGGAGGCTACGAGCAGTACTTC
size: .
J: TRBJ2-7
V: TRBV6-5
D: TRBD2

CDR3: CASSTGDSGYGYTF
DNA: TGTGCCAGCAGCACCGGGGACAGCGGGTATGGCTACACCTTC
size: .
J: TRBJ1-2
V: TRBV13
D: TRBD1